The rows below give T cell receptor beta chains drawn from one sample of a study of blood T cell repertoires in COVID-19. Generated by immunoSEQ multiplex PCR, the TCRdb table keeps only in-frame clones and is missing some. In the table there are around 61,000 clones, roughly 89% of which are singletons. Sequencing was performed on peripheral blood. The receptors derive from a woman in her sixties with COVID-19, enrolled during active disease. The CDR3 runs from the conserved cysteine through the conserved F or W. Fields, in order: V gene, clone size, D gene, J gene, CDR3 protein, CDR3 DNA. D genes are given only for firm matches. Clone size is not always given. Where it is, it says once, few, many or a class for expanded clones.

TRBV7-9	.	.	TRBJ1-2	CASSLARRGHGYTF	TGTGCCAGCAGCTTAGCCCGCAGGGGCCATGGCTACACCTTC
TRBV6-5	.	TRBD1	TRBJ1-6	CASSPGTGFNSPLHF	TGTGCCAGCAGTCCCGGGACAGGGTTTAATTCACCCCTCCACTTT
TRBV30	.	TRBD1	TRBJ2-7	CAWSPYRQGAYEQYF	TGTGCCTGGAGTCCCTACCGACAGGGTGCCTACGAGCAGTACTTC
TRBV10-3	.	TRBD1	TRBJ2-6	CAISELQGAGGANVLTF	TGTGCCATCAGTGAGCTTCAGGGGGCAGGAGGGGCCAACGTCCTGACTTTC
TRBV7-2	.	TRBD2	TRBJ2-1	CASSFPTSGGSYNEQFF	TGTGCCAGCAGCTTTCCGACTAGCGGGGGCTCCTACAATGAGCAGTTCTTC
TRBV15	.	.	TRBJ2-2	CATSRDNSFPGELFF	TGTGCCACCAGCAGAGATAACTCGTTTCCCGGGGAGCTGTTTTTT
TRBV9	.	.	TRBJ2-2	CASSKGVAANTGELFF	TGTGCCAGCAGCAAAGGCGTAGCGGCGAACACCGGGGAGCTGTTTTTT
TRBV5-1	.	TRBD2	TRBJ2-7	CASSPGTSDYEQYF	TGCGCCAGCAGCCCTGGGACTAGCGACTACGAGCAGTACTTC
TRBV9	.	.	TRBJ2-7	CASSVGGADEQYF	TGTGCCAGCAGCGTAGGAGGTGCGGACGAGCAGTACTTC
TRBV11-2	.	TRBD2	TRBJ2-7	CASSLDSLAGLSYEQYF	TGTGCCAGCAGCCTGGATAGTCTAGCGGGACTTAGTTACGAGCAGTACTTC
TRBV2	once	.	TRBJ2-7	CASSPGTTYEQYF	TGTGCCAGCAGCCCCGGGACAACCTACGAGCAGTACTTC
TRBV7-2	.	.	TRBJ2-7	CASSQLLGASYEQYF	TGTGCCAGCAGCCAGCTCTTGGGGGCCTCCTACGAGCAGTACTTC
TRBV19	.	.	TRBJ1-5	CASSPTQGIGQPQHF	TGTGCCAGTAGTCCAACTCAGGGGATCGGTCAGCCCCAGCATTTT
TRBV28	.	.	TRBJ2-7	CASRGRGLARSSYEQYF	TGTGCCAGCAGGGGGCGGGGTCTAGCGAGGAGCTCCTACGAGCAGTACTTC
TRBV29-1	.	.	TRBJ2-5	CSAVQRETQYF	TGCAGCGCCGTACAACGCGAGACCCAGTACTTC
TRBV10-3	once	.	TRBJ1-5	CAISERDDQPQHF	TGTGCCATCAGCGAACGGGATGATCAGCCCCAGCATTTT
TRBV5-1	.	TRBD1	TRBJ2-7	CASNSGTGPREQYF	TGCGCCAGCAACTCCGGGACAGGGCCTCGGGAGCAGTACTTC
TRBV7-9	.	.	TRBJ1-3	CASSPPGFNGNTIYF	TGTGCCAGCAGCCCCCCAGGGTTCAATGGAAACACCATATATTTT
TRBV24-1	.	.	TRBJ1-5	CATNIEVRGPQHF	TGTGCCACCAATATTGAGGTACGGGGTCCCCAGCATTTT
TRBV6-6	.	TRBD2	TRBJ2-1	CASSHGLAGYNEQFF	TGTGCCAGCAGCCACGGACTAGCGGGTTACAATGAGCAGTTCTTC
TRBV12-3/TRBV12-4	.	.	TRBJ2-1	CASSFSQGSTQFF	TGTGCCAGCAGTTTCTCCCAGGGGTCTACGCAGTTCTTC
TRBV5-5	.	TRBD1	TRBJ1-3	CASSLAQGYSGNTIYF	TGTGCCAGCAGCTTGGCACAGGGGTACTCTGGAAACACCATATATTTT
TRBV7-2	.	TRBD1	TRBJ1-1	CASSPYRTGGKTEAFF	TGTGCCAGCAGCCCCTACCGGACAGGAGGTAAAACTGAAGCTTTCTTT
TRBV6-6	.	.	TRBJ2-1	CASSYSGSSSRNEQFF	TGTGCCAGCAGTTACTCGGGGAGCTCCTCGAGGAATGAGCAGTTCTTC
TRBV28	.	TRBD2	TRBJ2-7	CASSSRLAGTYEQYF	TGTGCCAGCAGTTCTCGACTAGCGGGGACCTACGAGCAGTACTTC
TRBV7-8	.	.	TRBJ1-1	CASSPLGVGTEAFF	TGTGCCAGCAGCCCCCTAGGGGTGGGGACTGAAGCTTTCTTT